The 26 T cell receptor beta chains in this list originate from one sample, sequenced in a study of cytomegalovirus exposure and HLA in healthy donors. Primers included in the PCR were 60 Vbeta and 13 Jbeta primers. Using immunoSEQ multiplex PCR, the repertoire was profiled, and TCRdb retains in-frame clones only, with some absent. The data hold about 130,000 clones, with just under 75% observed a single time. The specimen was PBMCs. All receptors derive from a man aged 35 to 55 in good health and CMV-seropositive.

This clone was observed a few times. The V and J genes are TRBV9 and TRBJ2-1, with TRBD2 matching 7 bases. The CDR3 sequence is 16 residues long. V was clipped by 4 bases and J by 5 bases; unmatched bases: 12. The germline gives CDR1 SGDLS, CDR2 YYNGEE. The CDR3 DNA reads TGTGCCAGCAGCTCGAGGCGGGGGATAGGGGACAATGAGCAGTTCTTC. This codes for CASSSRRGIGDNEQFF.

This chain connects TRBV27 to TRBJ2-2, with D perhaps TRBD2 (5 bases). CDR1 is MNHEY, CDR2 SMNVEV, per germline (reference sequence). The CDR3 consists of 15 residues. The germline V and J ends were trimmed by 5 bases and 5 bases, with 15 bases remaining between them. Here the CDR3 DNA reads TGTGCCAGCAGTACGACAACTAGGGTAACCGGGGAGCTGTTTTTT. As protein: CASSTTTRVTGELFF.

This clone was detected only once. This chain uses TRBV27 with TRBJ2-3; 11 bases map to TRBD2. The CDR3 loop spans 15 amino acids. Germline lookup yields CDR1 MNHEY and CDR2 SMNVEV (reference sequence). J was trimmed by 4 bases and V by 5 bases; bases with no gene match: 5. CDR3 residues: CASSTGTSGPDTQYF. The DNA for the CDR3 is TGTGCCAGCAGTACCGGGACTAGCGGTCCAGATACGCAGTATTTT.

The V and J genes are TRBV27 and TRBJ1-5; no firm D call. The germline V gene has CDR1 MNHEY and CDR2 SMNVEV (reference sequence). The CDR3 extends over 15 amino acids. Trimming cost V 3 bases and J 4 bases, with 13 bases left between them. In DNA, the CDR3 is TGTGCCAGCAGTTTGTCGCCAGGATCTAATCAGCCCCAGCATTTT. Its translation is CASSLSPGSNQPQHF.

The J gene is TRBJ1-1, the V gene TRBV7-9; weak D call: TRBD1 (5 bases). The CDR3 runs to 15 residues. CDR1 and CDR2 (germline): SEHNR, FQNEAQ (reference sequence). Trimming left V 1 base short and J 2 bases short, with 11 bases between. In DNA, the CDR3 is TGTGCCAGCAGCTTAGACCAGGGCCATAACACTGAAGCTTTCTTT. Protein: CASSLDQGHNTEAFF.

The chain has TRBV27 and TRBJ2-7; no reliable D call. The V end lost 4 bases, the J end lost 7 bases, and 8 bases lay between the germline ends. This CDR3 has 11 residues. Germline V gene lookup returns CDR1 MNHEY and CDR2 SMNVEV (reference sequence). CDR3 DNA sequence: TGTGCCAGCAGTTCGCGCCGGGAGCAGTACTTC. Protein sequence: CASSSRREQYF.

The chain employs TRBV7-2 and TRBJ2-3; TRBD2 matches at 11 bases. With V trimmed by 5 bases and J by 6 bases, 7 bases remained unmatched. Per the germline V gene, CDR1 is SGHTA and CDR2 is FQGNSA. There are 15 residues in the CDR3. The CDR3 DNA reads TGTGCCAGCAGCATTAGCGGGGGGGGTTCTGATACGCAGTATTTT. Translating gives CASSISGGGSDTQYF.

CDR3 in DNA: TGTGCCAGCGGACAGGGGGTTCTGGGAGAGCAGTACTTC. It specifies CASGQGVLGEQYF. V is TRBV27 and J is TRBJ2-7; 10 bases are shared with TRBD1. CDR3 length: 13 residues. J gave up 7 bases and V 8 bases, and 8 bases lay outside the gene matches. In germline, CDR1 is MNHEY, CDR2 SMNVEV (reference sequence).

The genes are TRBV18 and TRBJ2-3; 7 nucleotides agree with TRBD1. The germline V gene has CDR1 KGHSH and CDR2 LQKENI. The trim removed 3 bases at V and 8 bases at J, leaving 11 bases unmatched. CDR3 length equals 15 residues. Here the CDR3 reads CASSPGQSRLGTQYF. The CDR3 nucleotides are TGTGCCAGCTCACCGGGACAGTCCCGACTCGGTACGCAGTATTTT.

In this sample, this clone turned up a few times. The DNA for the CDR3 is TGTGCCAGCAGTTCACAGGCGGGCAATCAGCCCCAGCATTTT. It is translated as CASSSQAGNQPQHF. The chain combines TRBV6-5 with TRBJ1-5, with D tentatively TRBD1 (5 bases). V lost 4 bases to trimming and J lost 2 bases, with 9 bases between them. Germline lookup yields CDR1 MNHEY and CDR2 SVGAGI. There are 14 residues in the CDR3.

V and J are TRBV30 and TRBJ2-1; 9 nucleotides agree with TRBD1. Germline V lookup: CDR1 GTSNPN, CDR2 SVGIG (reference sequence). The CDR3 is 13 residues long. V dropped 4 bases and J dropped 15; count of bases not matched to a gene: 13. This CDR3 reads CAWTLQGAGHAFF. The CDR3 DNA reads as TGTGCCTGGACCCTACAGGGGGCGGGGCACGCGTTCTTC.

This clone has just a few counts. This chain joins TRBV29-1 and TRBJ1-4, with 7 bases identical to TRBD1. Germline trimming cut 6 bases from V and 4 bases from J; bases unmatched to any gene: 5. This CDR3 is 13 amino acids long. CDR1 is SQVTM, CDR2 ANQGSEA, per germline. The CDR3 bases are TGCAGCGTGATGGGACAGATTAATGAAAAACTGTTTTTT. Protein: CSVMGQINEKLFF.

This sequence joins TRBV12-5 and TRBJ1-4, with 7 bases that match TRBD1. The length of the CDR3 is 15 residues. Looked up from germline, CDR1 is LGHNT and CDR2 is FRNRAP. V gave up 6 bases and J gave up 4 bases; unmatched junction bases: 8. CDR3 in DNA: TGTGCTAGTGGCACATCGACAGGGAATAATGAAAAACTGTTTTTT. Its translation is CASGTSTGNNEKLFF.

This clone showed up just once. V is TRBV30 and J is TRBJ2-2, with TRBD2 identical over 7 bases. V dropped 3 bases and J dropped 4; count of bases not matched to a gene: 14. The CDR3 consists of 17 residues. The germline gives CDR1 GTSNPN, CDR2 SVGIG (reference sequence). The CDR3 nucleotides read TGTGCCTGGAGCGGCGGGGGTGGCGGGGTAGGCACCGGGGAGCTGTTTTTT. Amino acids: CAWSGGGGGVGTGELFF.

The chain recombines TRBV7-2 with TRBJ2-1; 8 bases align to TRBD1. This CDR3 is built from 16 residues. V gave up 2 bases and J gave up 2 bases; unmatched junction bases: 5. Germline CDR1 SGHTA, CDR2 FQGNSA. The CDR3 DNA follows: TGTGCCAGCAGCTTACGGGGACAGGCTACCTACAATGAGCAGTTCTTC. It translates to CASSLRGQATYNEQFF.

This rearrangement joins TRBV28 to TRBJ2-3, with TRBD1 matching 9 bases. The CDR3 spans 21 residues. J gave up 2 bases and V 5 bases, and 23 bases lay outside the gene matches. Germline-derived CDR1 and CDR2 are MDHEN and SYDVKM. The CDR3 protein is CASSARRDRALGSGVTDTQYF. CDR3 DNA: TGTGCCAGCAGTGCGCGCAGGGACAGGGCCTTGGGTTCGGGGGTCACAGATACGCAGTATTTT.

In its sample, this clone was seen a few times. V is TRBV28 and J is TRBJ2-5; 7 bases line up with TRBD2. There are 13 residues in the CDR3. The V gene end was trimmed by 2 bases and the J gene end by 11 bases; junction bases not matched to a gene: 8. CDR1 is MDHEN and CDR2 is SYDVKM in the germline V gene. The CDR3 reads CASSLGGGTEQYF. CDR3 DNA: TGTGCCAGCAGTTTAGGGGGGGGAACAGAGCAGTACTTC.

The sample holds one count of this clone. The CDR3 sequence is CSVGGSGGGEQYF. As DNA, the CDR3 is TGCAGCGTTGGGGGTAGCGGGGGAGGTGAGCAGTACTTC. This chain links TRBV29-1 with TRBJ2-7, with 9 bases lining up with TRBD2. V was pared by 4 bases and J by 7 bases, with 8 bases of the junction left unmatched. Germline CDR1 and CDR2: SQVTM and ANQGSEA. The CDR3 runs 13 residues.

J is TRBJ2-3 and V is TRBV10-1; 12 bases align to TRBD2. Germline V gene lookup returns CDR1 WNHNN and CDR2 SYGVQD (reference sequence). This CDR3 is 20 amino acids long. With V trimmed by 5 bases and J by 4 bases, 19 bases remained unmatched. The CDR3 DNA sequence: TGCGCCAGCAGTCCTCTTCCTGCTAGCGGGAGGGCCTTCATGGCAGATACGCAGTATTTT. It encodes CASSPLPASGRAFMADTQYF.

This chain connects TRBV4-2 to TRBJ1-1, with a possible D match to TRBD1 (5 bases). Trimming left V 8 bases short and J 4 bases short, with 14 bases between. Germline CDR1 is LGHNA and CDR2 is YNFKEQ. The CDR3 extends over 13 amino acids. The chain's CDR3 is CASLGGGGTEAFF. In DNA, the CDR3 is TGTGCCAGCCTGGGGGGTGGGGGCACTGAAGCTTTCTTT.

The rearrangement uses TRBV5-4 and TRBJ2-7; TRBD1 agrees at 9 bases. Germline CDR1 is SGHNT and CDR2 is YYREEE (reference sequence). V trimming: 4 bases; J trimming: 2 bases; junction bases outside the gene matches: 7. This CDR3 has 15 residues. In nucleotides, the CDR3 is TGTGCCAGCAGCCTAGGGACAGGGTACACCTACGAGCAGTACTTC. It specifies CASSLGTGYTYEQYF.

This chain links TRBV5-1 with TRBJ2-3; D remains ambiguous. Trimming shortened V by 2 bases and J by 1 base, and 8 bases separated the two germline ends. The CDR3 has 14 amino acids. CDR1 SGHRS and CDR2 YFSETQ come from the germline V gene. The CDR3 region is CASSFRLGTDTQYF. The CDR3 nucleotides read TGCGCCAGCAGCTTTCGGTTAGGCACAGATACGCAGTATTTT.

The V call is TRBV25-1, the J call TRBJ2-3, with TRBD1 matching 10 bases. V gave up 0 bases and J gave up 4 bases; unmatched junction bases: 4. The germline gives CDR1 MGHDK, CDR2 SYGVNS. The CDR3 consists of 16 residues. In DNA, the CDR3 is TGTGCCAGCAGTGAATACCGGACAGGGGGTCCAGATACGCAGTATTTT. Protein product: CASSEYRTGGPDTQYF.

The V gene is TRBV6-5, the J gene TRBJ2-1; D not resolved. The CDR3 has 13 amino acids. In germline, CDR1 is MNHEY, CDR2 SVGAGI. Deletions cut 6 bases from V and 5 bases from J, with 11 bases between. For the CDR3, the DNA is TGTGCCAGCAGAAGACGACTGAACAATGAGCAGTTCTTC. This gives the protein CASRRRLNNEQFF.

The J gene is TRBJ2-7, the V gene TRBV5-6, with 7 nucleotides matching TRBD2. Trimming cost V 5 bases and J 7 bases; bases outside gene matches: 15. This CDR3 region has 15 residues. Germline CDR1 SGHDT, CDR2 YYEEEE. The CDR3 DNA reads TGTGCCAGCAGATCGGGGGGACCGTTCTTTGGTGAGCAGTACTTC. This gives the protein CASRSGGPFFGEQYF.

The rearrangement joins TRBV27 to TRBJ2-7, with 9 bases fitting TRBD2. The CDR3 is 15 amino acids. J lost 7 bases, V lost 4 bases, and 11 bases had no gene match. Germline V gene lookup returns CDR1 MNHEY and CDR2 SMNVEV (reference sequence). CDR3: CASSSSRGGAGEQYF. CDR3 DNA sequence: TGTGCCAGCAGTTCCTCGCGCGGGGGGGCGGGAGAGCAGTACTTC.